This T cell receptor (beta chain) is drawn from a study of blood T cell repertoires in COVID-19 (dated by TCRdb to the early 2020s). A note on the overall study: The collaborator samples originated in the United States, Italy and Spain and spanned the acute and convalescent phases of COVID-19. The material from the prospective study consisted of cDNA or gDNA derived from T cells, B-cell-depleted T cells, or PBMCs. Deeply sampled blood TCRbeta repertoires from subjects exposed to, actively infected with, or recovered from COVID-19 were included in the dataset. A freely available public database, intended as a resource for researchers studying the immune response to SARS-CoV-2, is where the repertoires were released. Samples came from the ongoing ImmuneRACE study (first 160 participants) plus 1,254 subjects from 6 global collaborators. Nearly every sample came with metadata listing a de-identified subject ID, COVID-19 status, age in years and sex. HLA class I and class II types, where available, came from metadata supplied by the sample provider rather than from assay-based typing. Overall results and qualifications from the work: Clinical and demographic metadata were provided uncurated, with the amount varying by source and participant.

The immunoSEQ Assay, a bias-controlled multiplex PCR, was used to amplify TCRbeta CDR3 regions from genomic DNA. As for how the authors treated the data: The number of nucleated cells in each sample was estimated by amplification of reference gene primers within the assay. To quantify the absolute abundance of each unique TCRbeta CDR3 rearrangement, sequence reads were collapsed and filtered. Productive Simpson clonality was computed per sample as the square root of Simpson's diversity index over productive rearrangements. TCRdb mirrors the immuneACCESS table, restricted to in-frame sequences. Some clones are absent from its copies; in checked studies, under half trace to an unresolved V gene, and the reason for the others is unknown. That table furnishes V, J and clone size, whereas the DNA furnished D and trimming. A total of about 40,000 clones appear in this sample, approximately 86% of them only once. About 4% of the sample belongs to the ten largest clones.

Collaborating institutions collected whole blood in K2EDTA tubes following their own protocols. For TCRbeta analysis, collaborators shipped samples as frozen whole blood, isolated PBMCs, or DNA extracted from either of those sample types. This clone was recorded only once. Its antigen remains undetermined. Base qualities are not recorded, but no much larger clone differs from it by a single base. CDR1 and CDR2 were assigned from the germline V gene as KGHSH and LQKENI. At the junction V is shortened by 5 bases and J by 4 bases, with 14 bases in between. Reading from cysteine to phenylalanine, the CDR3 counts 14 amino acids. CDR3 DNA only is kept here, 42 bases in frame from base 1.

The sequence was collected from a woman in her seventies with acute or convalescent COVID-19. The chain is encoded by TRBV18 joined to TRBJ2-5, and the D gene may be TRBD2, 6 bases matching. Sample: peripheral blood. In nucleotides, the sequence is TGTGCCAGCTCAATTGGCGGGGACTTAGAGACCCAGTACTTC. Its protein is CASSIGGDLETQYF.